A single sample gave rise to the 16 T cell receptor beta chains below, sequenced in a study of blood T cell repertoires in COVID-19. The data were produced by immunoSEQ multiplex PCR, yet TCRdb's version contains in-frame clones alone and is incomplete. This table holds about 150,000 clones, less than 90% found once. The sequenced material came from peripheral blood. The receptors here all came from a woman between 65 and 79 years old with acute or convalescent COVID-19.

The CDR3: CASRSQWAAPQPQHF. CDR3 coding DNA: TGTGCCAGCCGTTCGCAATGGGCAGCCCCGCAGCCCCAGCATTTT. V and J are TRBV6-2 or TRBV6-3 and TRBJ1-5; no definite D call. Germline assignment: CDR1 MNHEY and CDR2 SVGEGT. The CDR3 is 15 amino acids. V was shortened by 8 bases and J by 7 bases, with 21 bases between the two germline ends.

This clone appeared a single time. This chain joins TRBV7-2 and TRBJ2-1; 13 bases match TRBD2. The germline CDR1 and CDR2 sequences are SGHTA and FQGNSA. This CDR3 is built from 16 residues. The ends lost 4 bases at V and 8 bases at J; junction bases unmatched: 8. The CDR3 sequence is CASSSRLAGGGDEQFF. As DNA, the CDR3 is TGTGCCAGCAGCTCGAGACTAGCGGGGGGTGGGGATGAGCAGTTCTTC. The full variable domain, completed using reference TRBV7-2 and TRBJ2-1, is GAGVSQSPSNKVTEKGKDVELRCDPISGHTALYWYRQSLGQGLEFLIYFQGNSAPDKSGLPSDRFSAERTGGSVSTLTIQRTQQEDSAVYLCASSSRLAGGGDEQFFGPGTRLTVL.

The rearrangement joins TRBV28 to TRBJ1-5; 9 positions match TRBD1. This CDR3 is built from 17 residues. The trim removed 2 bases at V and 4 bases at J, leaving 9 bases unmatched. From germline, CDR1 is MDHEN and CDR2 SYDVKM. The CDR3 nucleotides are TGTGCCAGCAGTTTAAACAGGGGGCGGCCGTGGAATCAGCCCCAGCATTTT. Its translation is CASSLNRGRPWNQPQHF.

The rearrangement uses TRBV5-6 and TRBJ1-2, with 10 bases aligning to TRBD1. Trimming removed 4 bases from V and 4 bases from J; junction bases left unmatched: 7. This CDR3 is 15 amino acids long. Germline CDR1 and CDR2: SGHDT and YYEEEE. For the CDR3, the DNA is TGTGCCAGCAGCACTCGACAGGGGGCAATCTATGGCTACACCTTC. Its protein product is CASSTRQGAIYGYTF.

The rearrangement joins TRBV4-2 to TRBJ2-3; 12 bases line up with TRBD2. V shed 4 bases, J shed 6 bases, and the junction held 11 bases outside the gene matches. The germline V gene encodes CDR1 LGHNA and CDR2 YNFKEQ. This CDR3 has 17 amino acids. CDR3 sequence: CASSRSTSGGPLDTQYF. The CDR3, as DNA: TGTGCCAGCAGCCGATCGACTAGCGGGGGCCCCCTCGATACGCAGTATTTT.

This chain joins TRBV14 and TRBJ2-7, with D tentatively TRBD2 (5 bases). V shed 4 bases and J shed 4 bases, with 11 bases lying between them. The length of the CDR3 is 13 residues. The V gene's germline CDR1 is SGHDN and CDR2 FVKESK. In DNA, the CDR3 is TGTGCCAGCAGCCGGGGAGTAGATTACGAGCAGTACGTC. Protein: CASSRGVDYEQYV.

This chain uses TRBV18 with TRBJ2-5; 10 nucleotides align to TRBD2. Germline V CDR1 and CDR2: KGHSH, LQKENI. This CDR3 spans 15 amino acids. The V segment lost 5 bases and the J segment 4 bases; nucleotides outside the gene matches: 7. CDR3 loop: CASSASGGAVETQYF. In DNA form, the CDR3 reads TGTGCCAGCTCAGCAAGCGGGGGGGCCGTAGAGACCCAGTACTTC. The full variable domain, rest sourced from reference TRBV18 and TRBJ2-5, is NAGVMQNPRHLVRRRGQEARLRCSPMKGHSHVYWYRQLPEEGLKFMVYLQKENIIDESGMPKERFSAEFPKEGPSILRIQQVVRGDSAAYFCASSASGGAVETQYFGPGTRLLVL.

The CDR3 DNA follows: TGTGCCAGCAGCGTAGTTACAGGGGTCTCCTACGAGCAGTACTTC. This codes for CASSVVTGVSYEQYF. The chain uses TRBV5-5 and TRBJ2-7; TRBD1 agrees at 7 bases. The CDR3 is 15 residues long. Losses at the gene ends were 4 bases for V and 0 bases for J; bases not matched to a gene: 7. Germline values: CDR1 SGHKS, CDR2 YYEKEE (reference sequence).

The chain couples TRBV5-1 to TRBJ2-5; the D gene is possibly TRBD2 (6 bases). The CDR3 is 13 residues long. The V and J ends lost 0 bases and 4 bases respectively, with 7 bases between them. Germline V gives CDR1 SGHRS, CDR2 YFSETQ. CDR3 DNA sequence: TGCGCCAGCAGCTTGGGCGGGATAGAGACCCAGTACTTC. Protein product: CASSLGGIETQYF.

CDR3: CASSEGDITSDNSPLHF. CDR3 DNA sequence: TGTGCCAGCAGCGAGGGGGACATAACTTCCGATAATTCACCCCTCCACTTT. The V and J genes are TRBV9 and TRBJ1-6, with D maybe TRBD1 (6 bases). V was clipped by 3 bases and J by 5 bases, with 18 bases between them. Germline CDR1 and CDR2: SGDLS and YYNGEE. This CDR3 is built from 17 residues. The variable domain in full, with the rest retrieved from reference TRBV9 and TRBJ1-6, is DSGVTQTPKHLITATGQRVTLRCSPRSGDLSVYWYQQSLDQGLQFLIQYYNGEERAKGNILERFSAQQFPDLHSELNLSSLELGDSALYFCASSEGDITSDNSPLHFGNGTRLTVT.

The sample holds one count of this clone. The rearrangement links TRBV4-1 to TRBJ1-5; D is ambiguous. The CDR3 contains 16 residues. The germline CDR1 and CDR2 sequences are MGHRA and YSYEKL. The V end lost 3 bases, the J end lost 1 base, and 13 bases lay between the germline ends. CDR3 sequence: CASSQVRGPSNQPQHF. The CDR3 nucleotides are TGCGCCAGCAGCCAGGTAAGAGGGCCGAGCAATCAGCCCCAGCATTTT.

This clone is a singleton in its sample. This chain joins TRBV5-1 and TRBJ1-5; TRBD1 aligns across 7 bases. The CDR3 totals 15 residues. With 0 bases clipped from V and 4 bases from J, the junction kept 4 bases outside the gene matches. Germline V gene data show CDR1 as SGHRS and CDR2 as YFSETQ. As DNA, the CDR3 is TGCGCCAGCAGCTTGGAGGGGGCGGTAAATCAGCCCCAGCATTTT. It encodes CASSLEGAVNQPQHF.

V gene TRBV9 combines with J gene TRBJ1-2; 9 nucleotides align to TRBD1. Germline V lookup: CDR1 SGDLS, CDR2 YYNGEE. V shed 4 bases, J shed 10 bases, and the junction held 8 bases outside the gene matches. The CDR3 spans 13 residues. CDR3 coding DNA: TGTGCCAGCAGCTCCCGGGACAGGGAATCCTACACCTTC. Protein: CASSSRDRESYTF.

This chain connects TRBV12-2 to TRBJ2-6; the table's D call, TRBD2, has no DNA check behind it. TRBV12-2 is a documented pseudogene. This CDR3 spans 18 amino acids. CDR3: CASRLRGLHTSRANVLTF. The CDR3 nucleotides are TGTGCAAGTCGCCTTAGAGGACTCCACACAAGTCGGGCCAACGTCCTGACTTTC.

The CDR3 sequence is CASSLATGQGTYGYTF. The CDR3 nucleotides read TGTGCCAGCAGCTTAGCCACAGGACAGGGGACCTATGGCTACACCTTC. The chain has TRBV7-9 and TRBJ1-2, with TRBD1 matching 9 bases. CDR3 length equals 16 residues. The V gene's germline CDR1 is SEHNR and CDR2 FQNEAQ (reference sequence). Losses at the gene ends were 0 bases for V and 4 bases for J; bases not matched to a gene: 6.

The V gene is TRBV28, the J gene TRBJ2-2, with 14 bases identical to TRBD2. This CDR3 has 19 amino acids. Germline V gene lookup returns CDR1 MDHEN and CDR2 SYDVKM. The trim removed 4 bases at V and 7 bases at J, leaving 14 bases unmatched. The CDR3 reads CASSSLGLAGDPSGGELFF. The DNA for the CDR3 is TGTGCCAGCAGTTCTCTGGGACTAGCGGGGGACCCCTCGGGCGGGGAGCTGTTTTTT. The full variable domain, in which reference TRBV28 and TRBJ2-2 provide the parts outside the CDR3, is DVKVTQSSRYLVKRTGEKVFLECVQDMDHENMFWYRQDPGLGLRLIYFSYDVKMKEKGDIPEGYSVSREKKERFSLILESASTNQTSMYLCASSSLGLAGDPSGGELFFGEGSRLTVL.